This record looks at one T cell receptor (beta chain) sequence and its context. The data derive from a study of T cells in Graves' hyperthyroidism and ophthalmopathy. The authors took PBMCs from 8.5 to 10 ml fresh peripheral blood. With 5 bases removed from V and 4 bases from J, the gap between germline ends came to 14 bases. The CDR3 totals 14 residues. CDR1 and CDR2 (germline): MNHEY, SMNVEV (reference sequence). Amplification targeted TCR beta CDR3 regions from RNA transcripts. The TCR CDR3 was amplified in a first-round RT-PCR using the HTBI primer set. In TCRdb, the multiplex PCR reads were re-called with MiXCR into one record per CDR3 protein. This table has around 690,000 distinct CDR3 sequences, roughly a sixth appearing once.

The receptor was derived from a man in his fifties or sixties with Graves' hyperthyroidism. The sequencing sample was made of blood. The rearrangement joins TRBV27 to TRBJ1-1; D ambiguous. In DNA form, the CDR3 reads TGTGCCAGCAGTGATCCAAGGGCTAGCACTGAAGCTTTCTTT. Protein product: CASSDPRASTEAFF.